Given below is one T cell receptor beta chain in context. TCRdb's table, derived via immunoSEQ multiplex PCR, lists solely in-frame clones and lacks some. The sample comprises some 30,000 clones, 85% to 90% of which are singletons, and approximately 14% rests with the top ten. Germline assignment: CDR1 SGHNT and CDR2 YYREEE (reference sequence). The junction had 0 bases not matched to a gene; V was cut back by 0 bases and J by 5 bases. This CDR3 region has 13 residues. The sample belongs to a study of sequential checkpoint blockade in melanoma. Across the whole study: Patients were randomized 1:1 to nivolumab-then-ipilimumab or ipilimumab-then-nivolumab first-line. Maintenance nivolumab came after either treatment sequence.

Treatment specified: randomized to nivolumab then ipilimumab (arm A) or the reverse (arm B). PBMC sorting kept live CD3+CD8+ cells without CD19 or CD56. The gene calls are TRBV5-4 and TRBJ1-1; 8 nucleotides match TRBD1. Sequencing was performed on CD8+ T cells sorted from blood (inferred from file names), taken from a patient given nivolumab and ipilimumab in sequence. The clonotype originates from a human donor with melanoma. CDR3 nucleotides: TGTGCCAGCAGCTTGGACAGGGGGACTGAAGCTTTCTTT. Its translation: CASSLDRGTEAFF.